This TCR beta chain was retrieved from a study of blood T cells in healthy people across ages. Study results and limitations: With age, beta diversity per million T cells declined roughly linearly, significantly by approximately 41.

PCR was performed a second time for about 7 to 11 cycles using a sample-barcoded 5' primer and a J-beta primer mix. Every cDNA molecule bore a tag from a template-switch adaptor containing 12 random nucleotides. One entry per CDR3 protein, called by TCRdb with MiXCR from the 5' RACE reads. Here the sample spans about 570,000 distinct CDR3 sequences, roughly a quarter being singletons. Per germline, CDR1 SGHRS and CDR2 YFSETQ. The V gene lost 3 bases and the J gene lost 4 bases, with 11 bases spanning the gap. This CDR3 region has 13 residues. Of note for this clonotype: Antigen specificity is unknown.

The TCR sequence derives from a woman aged 70-85 years in good health. Sequencing was done on a sample of blood. The chain employs TRBV5-1 and TRBJ2-7; possibly TRBD2 for D (6 bases). CDR3 nucleotide sequence: TGCGCCAGCAGCTCCCCGGGGACTTACGAGCAGTACTTC. The encoded protein is CASSSPGTYEQYF.